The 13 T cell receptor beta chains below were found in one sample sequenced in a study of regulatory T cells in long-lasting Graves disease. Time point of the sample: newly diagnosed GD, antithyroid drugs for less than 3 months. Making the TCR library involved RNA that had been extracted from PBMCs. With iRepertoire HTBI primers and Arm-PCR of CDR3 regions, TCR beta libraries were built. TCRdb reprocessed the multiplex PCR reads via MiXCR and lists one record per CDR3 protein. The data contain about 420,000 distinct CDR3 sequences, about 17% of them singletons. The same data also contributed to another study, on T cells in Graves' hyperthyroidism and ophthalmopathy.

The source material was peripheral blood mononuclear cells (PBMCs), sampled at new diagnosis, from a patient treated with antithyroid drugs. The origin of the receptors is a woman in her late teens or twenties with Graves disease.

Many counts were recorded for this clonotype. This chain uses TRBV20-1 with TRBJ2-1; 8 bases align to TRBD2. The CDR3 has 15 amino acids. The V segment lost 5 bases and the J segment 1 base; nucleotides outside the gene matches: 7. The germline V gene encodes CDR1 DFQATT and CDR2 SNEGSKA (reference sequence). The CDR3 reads CSAPTRLASYNEQFF. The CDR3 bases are TGCAGTGCTCCCACCCGACTAGCGTCCTACAATGAGCAGTTCTTC.

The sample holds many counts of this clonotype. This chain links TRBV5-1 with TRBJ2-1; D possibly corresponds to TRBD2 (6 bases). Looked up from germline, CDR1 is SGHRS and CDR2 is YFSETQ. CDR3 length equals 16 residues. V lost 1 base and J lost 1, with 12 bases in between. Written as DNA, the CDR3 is TGCGCCAGCAGCTTGAGGGCGGGAAGTTCCTACAATGAGCAGTTCTTC. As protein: CASSLRAGSSYNEQFF.

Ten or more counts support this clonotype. In DNA, the CDR3 is TGTGCCAGCAGTGAGCGACTAGCGGGAGGGCGGACAGATACGCAGTATTTT. As protein: CASSERLAGGRTDTQYF. The chain carries TRBV27 and TRBJ2-3; the match to TRBD2 covers 14 bases. Germline V lookup: CDR1 MNHEY, CDR2 SMNVEV (reference sequence). With 5 bases clipped from V and 3 bases from J, the junction kept 7 bases outside the gene matches. The CDR3 loop spans 17 amino acids.

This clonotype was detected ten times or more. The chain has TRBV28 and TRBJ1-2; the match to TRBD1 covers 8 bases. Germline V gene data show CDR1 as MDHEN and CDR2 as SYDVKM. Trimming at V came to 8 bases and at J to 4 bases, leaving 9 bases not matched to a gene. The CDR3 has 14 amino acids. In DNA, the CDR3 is TGTGCCAGCCGGGGGACAGGACAAACCTATGGCTACACCTTC. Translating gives CASRGTGQTYGYTF.

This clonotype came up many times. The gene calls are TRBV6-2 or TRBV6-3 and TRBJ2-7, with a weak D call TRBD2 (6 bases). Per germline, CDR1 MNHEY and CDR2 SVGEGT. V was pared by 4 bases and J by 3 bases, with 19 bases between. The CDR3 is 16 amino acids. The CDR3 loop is CASSSPRGGKRYEQYF. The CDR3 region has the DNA TGTGCCAGCAGTTCGCCGCGTGGGGGGAAGCGCTACGAGCAGTACTTC.

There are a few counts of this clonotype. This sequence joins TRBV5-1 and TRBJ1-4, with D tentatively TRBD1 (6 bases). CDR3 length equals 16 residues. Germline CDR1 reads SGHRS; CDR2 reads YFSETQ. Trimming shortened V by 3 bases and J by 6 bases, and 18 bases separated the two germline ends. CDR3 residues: CASSYSVGAGDEKLFF. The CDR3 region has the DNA TGCGCCAGCAGCTATTCCGTGGGGGCAGGGGATGAAAAACTGTTTTTT.

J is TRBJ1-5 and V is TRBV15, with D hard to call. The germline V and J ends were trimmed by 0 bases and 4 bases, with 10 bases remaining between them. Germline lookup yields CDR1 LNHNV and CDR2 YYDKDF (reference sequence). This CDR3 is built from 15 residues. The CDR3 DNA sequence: TGTGCCACCAGCAGAGAAAGGATAATTAATCAGCCCCAGCATTTT. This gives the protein CATSRERIINQPQHF.

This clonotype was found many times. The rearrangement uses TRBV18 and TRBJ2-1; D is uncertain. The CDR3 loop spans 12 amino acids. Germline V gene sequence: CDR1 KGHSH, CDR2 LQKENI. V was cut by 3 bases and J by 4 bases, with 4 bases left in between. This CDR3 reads CASSPAYNEQFF. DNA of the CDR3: TGTGCCAGCTCACCCGCGTACAATGAGCAGTTCTTC.

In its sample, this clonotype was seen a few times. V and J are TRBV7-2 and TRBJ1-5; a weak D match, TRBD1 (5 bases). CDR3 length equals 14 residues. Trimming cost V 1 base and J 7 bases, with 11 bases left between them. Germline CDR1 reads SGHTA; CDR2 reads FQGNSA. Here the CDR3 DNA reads TGTGCCAGCAGCTTAGTGTCGGGGGGACAGCCCCAGCATTTT. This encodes CASSLVSGGQPQHF.

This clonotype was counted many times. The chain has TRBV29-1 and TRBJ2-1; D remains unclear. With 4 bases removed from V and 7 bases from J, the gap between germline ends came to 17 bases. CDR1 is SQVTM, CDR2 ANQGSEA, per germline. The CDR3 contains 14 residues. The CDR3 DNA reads TGCAGCGTTGTTCTGGCGGACCATTGGAATGAGCAGTTCTTC. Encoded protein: CSVVLADHWNEQFF.

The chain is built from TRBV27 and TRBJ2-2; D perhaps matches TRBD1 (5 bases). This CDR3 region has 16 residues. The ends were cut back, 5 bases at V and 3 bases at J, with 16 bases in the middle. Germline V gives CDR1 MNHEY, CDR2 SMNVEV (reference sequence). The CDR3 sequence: CASSPYTDRYTGELFF. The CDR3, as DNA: TGTGCCAGCAGTCCCTACACAGACAGATACACCGGGGAGCTGTTTTTT.

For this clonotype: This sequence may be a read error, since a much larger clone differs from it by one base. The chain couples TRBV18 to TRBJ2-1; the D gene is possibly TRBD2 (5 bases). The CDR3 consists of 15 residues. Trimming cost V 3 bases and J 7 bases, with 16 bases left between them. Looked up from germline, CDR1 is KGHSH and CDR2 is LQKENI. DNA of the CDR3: TGTGCCAGCTCACCGGAGGAGCTCCCCAATAATGAGCAGTTCTTC. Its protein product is CASSPEELPNNEQFF.

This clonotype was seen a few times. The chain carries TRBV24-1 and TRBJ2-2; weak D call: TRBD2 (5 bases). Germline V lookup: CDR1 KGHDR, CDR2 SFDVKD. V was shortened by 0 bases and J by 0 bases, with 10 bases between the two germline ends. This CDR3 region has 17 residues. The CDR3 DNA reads TGTGCCACCAGTGATTTGAGCCCGGGATCGAACACCGGGGAGCTGTTTTTT. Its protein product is CATSDLSPGSNTGELFF.